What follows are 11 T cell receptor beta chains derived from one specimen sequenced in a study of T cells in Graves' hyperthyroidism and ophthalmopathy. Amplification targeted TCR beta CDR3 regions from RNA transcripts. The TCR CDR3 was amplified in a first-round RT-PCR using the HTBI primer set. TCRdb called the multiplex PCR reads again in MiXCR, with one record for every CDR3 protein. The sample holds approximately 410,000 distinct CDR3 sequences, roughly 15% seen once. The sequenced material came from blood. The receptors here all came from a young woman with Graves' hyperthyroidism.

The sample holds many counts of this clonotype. In DNA form, the CDR3 reads TGCAGTGCTGGCCATAGCGGGCCCAGCTCCTACAATGAGCAGTTCTTC. It is translated as CSAGHSGPSSYNEQFF. The chain combines TRBV20-1 with TRBJ2-1, with 7 bases that match TRBD2. J was trimmed by 0 bases and V by 5 bases; bases with no gene match: 10. This CDR3 is 16 amino acids long. Germline V lookup: CDR1 DFQATT, CDR2 SNEGSKA (reference sequence).

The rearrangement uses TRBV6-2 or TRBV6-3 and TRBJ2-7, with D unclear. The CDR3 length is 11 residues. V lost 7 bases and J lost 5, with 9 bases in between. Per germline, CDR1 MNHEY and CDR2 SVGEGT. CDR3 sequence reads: CASTFRNEQYF. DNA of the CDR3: TGTGCCAGCACCTTCCGGAACGAGCAGTACTTC.

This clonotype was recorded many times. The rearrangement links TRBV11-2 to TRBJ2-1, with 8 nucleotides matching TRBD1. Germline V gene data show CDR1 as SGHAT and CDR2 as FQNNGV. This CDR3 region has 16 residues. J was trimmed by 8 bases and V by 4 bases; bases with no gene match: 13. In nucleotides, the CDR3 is TGTGCCAGCAGCTCCAGCATCAGGGGGCCGTTGGATGAGCAGTTCTTC. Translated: CASSSSIRGPLDEQFF. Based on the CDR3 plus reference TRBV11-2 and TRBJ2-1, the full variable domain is EAGVAQSPRYKIIEKRQSVAFWCNPISGHATLYWYQQILGQGPKLLIQFQNNGVVDDSQLPKDRFSAERLKGVDSTLKIQPAKLEDSAVYLCASSSSIRGPLDEQFFGPGTRLTVL.

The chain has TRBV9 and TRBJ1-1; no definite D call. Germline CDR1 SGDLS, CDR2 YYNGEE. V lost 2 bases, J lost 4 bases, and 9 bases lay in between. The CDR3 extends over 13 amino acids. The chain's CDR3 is CASSVIPSTEAFF. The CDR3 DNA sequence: TGTGCCAGCAGCGTCATCCCATCCACTGAAGCTTTCTTT.

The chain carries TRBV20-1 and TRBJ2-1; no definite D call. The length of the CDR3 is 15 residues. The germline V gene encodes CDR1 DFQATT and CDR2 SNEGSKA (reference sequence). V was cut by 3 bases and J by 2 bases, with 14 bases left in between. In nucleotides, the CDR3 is TGCAGTGCTAGTTCGATAGCAAGTCCCTACAATGAGCAGTTCTTC. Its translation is CSASSIASPYNEQFF.

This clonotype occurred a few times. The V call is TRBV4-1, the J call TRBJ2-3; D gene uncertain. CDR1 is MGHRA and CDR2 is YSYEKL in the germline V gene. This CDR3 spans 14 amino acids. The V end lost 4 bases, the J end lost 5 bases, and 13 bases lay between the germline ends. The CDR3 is CASSPGQIGDTQYF. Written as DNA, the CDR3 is TGCGCCAGCAGCCCGGGCCAAATTGGAGATACGCAGTATTTT.

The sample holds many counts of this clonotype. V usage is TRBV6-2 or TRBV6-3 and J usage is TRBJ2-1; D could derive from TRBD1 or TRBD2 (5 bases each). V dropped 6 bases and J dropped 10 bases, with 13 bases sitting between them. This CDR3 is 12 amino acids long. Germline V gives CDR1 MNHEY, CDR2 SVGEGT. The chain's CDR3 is CASSPGTREQFF. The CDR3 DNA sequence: TGTGCCAGCAGCCCGGGGACCCGCGAGCAGTTCTTC.

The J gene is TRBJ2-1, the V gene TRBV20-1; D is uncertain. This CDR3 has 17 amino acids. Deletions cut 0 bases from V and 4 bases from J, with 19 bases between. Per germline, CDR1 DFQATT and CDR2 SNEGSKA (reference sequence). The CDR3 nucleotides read TGCAGTGCTAGAGATAGGTCCCTAAGAACCCTATACAATGAGCAGTTCTTC. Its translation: CSARDRSLRTLYNEQFF.

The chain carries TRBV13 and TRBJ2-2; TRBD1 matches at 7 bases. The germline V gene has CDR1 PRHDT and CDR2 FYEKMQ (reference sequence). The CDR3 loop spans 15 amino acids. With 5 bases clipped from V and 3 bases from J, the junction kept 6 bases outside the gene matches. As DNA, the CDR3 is TGTGCCAGCAGCCCGAGGACAGGAGACACCGGGGAGCTGTTTTTT. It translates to CASSPRTGDTGELFF.

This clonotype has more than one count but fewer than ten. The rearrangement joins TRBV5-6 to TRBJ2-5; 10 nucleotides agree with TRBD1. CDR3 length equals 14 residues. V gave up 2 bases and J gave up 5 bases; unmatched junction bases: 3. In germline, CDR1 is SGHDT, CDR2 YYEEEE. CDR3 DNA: TGTGCCAGCAGCTTCGGACAGGGGGGGGAGACCCAGTACTTC. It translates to CASSFGQGGETQYF.

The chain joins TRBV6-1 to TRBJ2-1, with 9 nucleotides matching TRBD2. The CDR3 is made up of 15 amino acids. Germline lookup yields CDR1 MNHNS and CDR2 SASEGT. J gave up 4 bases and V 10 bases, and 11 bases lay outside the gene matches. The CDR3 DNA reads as TGTGCCACCAGCCGGTCTAGCGGGACTTACAATGAGCAGTTCTTC. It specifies CATSRSSGTYNEQFF.